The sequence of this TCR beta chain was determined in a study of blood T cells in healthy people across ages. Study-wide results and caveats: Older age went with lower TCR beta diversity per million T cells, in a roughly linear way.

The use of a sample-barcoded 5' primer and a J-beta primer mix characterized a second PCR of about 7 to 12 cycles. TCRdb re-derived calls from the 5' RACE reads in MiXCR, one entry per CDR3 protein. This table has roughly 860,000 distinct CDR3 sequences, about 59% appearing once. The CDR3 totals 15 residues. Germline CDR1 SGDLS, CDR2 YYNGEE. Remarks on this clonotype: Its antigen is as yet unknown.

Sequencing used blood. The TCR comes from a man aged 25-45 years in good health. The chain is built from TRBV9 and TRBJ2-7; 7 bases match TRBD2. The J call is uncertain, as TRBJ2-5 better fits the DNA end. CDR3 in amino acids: CASSMSGVPSETQYF. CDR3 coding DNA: TGTGCCAGCAGCATGAGCGGGGTACCATCGGAGACCCAGTACTTC.